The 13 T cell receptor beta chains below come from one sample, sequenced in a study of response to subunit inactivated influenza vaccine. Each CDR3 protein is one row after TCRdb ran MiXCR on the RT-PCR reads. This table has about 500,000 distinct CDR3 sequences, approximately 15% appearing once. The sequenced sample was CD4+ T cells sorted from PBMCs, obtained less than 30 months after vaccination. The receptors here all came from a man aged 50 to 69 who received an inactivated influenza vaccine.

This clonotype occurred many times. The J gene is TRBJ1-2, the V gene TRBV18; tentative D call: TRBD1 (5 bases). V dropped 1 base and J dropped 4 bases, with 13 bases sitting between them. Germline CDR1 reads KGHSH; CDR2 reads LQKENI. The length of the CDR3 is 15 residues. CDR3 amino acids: CASSPRQGPPYGYTF. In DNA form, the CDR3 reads TGTGCCAGCTCACCACGGCAGGGACCACCCTATGGCTACACCTTC. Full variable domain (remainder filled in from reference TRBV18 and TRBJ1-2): NAGVMQNPRHLVRRRGQEARLRCSPMKGHSHVYWYRQLPEEGLKFMVYLQKENIIDESGMPKERFSAEFPKEGPSILRIQQVVRGDSAAYFCASSPRQGPPYGYTFGSGTRLTVV.

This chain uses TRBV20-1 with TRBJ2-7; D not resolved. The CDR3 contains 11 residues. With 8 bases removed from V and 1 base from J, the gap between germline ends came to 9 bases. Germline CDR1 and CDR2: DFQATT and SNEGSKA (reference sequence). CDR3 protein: CSSTISYEQYF. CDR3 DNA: TGCAGTTCGACCATTTCCTACGAGCAGTACTTC.

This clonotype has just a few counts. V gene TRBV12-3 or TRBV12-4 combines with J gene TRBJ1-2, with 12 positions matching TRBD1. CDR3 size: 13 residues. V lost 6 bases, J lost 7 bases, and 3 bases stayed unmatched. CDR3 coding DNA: TGTGCCAGCAGACCGGGACAGGGGGCTGGCTACACCTTC. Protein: CASRPGQGAGYTF.

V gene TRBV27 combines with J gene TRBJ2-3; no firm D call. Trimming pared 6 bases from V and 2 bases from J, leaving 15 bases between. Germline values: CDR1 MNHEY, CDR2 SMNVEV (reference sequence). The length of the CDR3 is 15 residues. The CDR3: CASSSWPRYTDTQYF. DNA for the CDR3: TGTGCCAGCAGCTCGTGGCCCCGTTACACAGATACGCAGTATTTT.

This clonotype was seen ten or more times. CDR3 region: CASSLAYGYTF. The CDR3 DNA follows: TGTGCCAGCAGCTTAGCTTATGGCTACACCTTC. The chain carries TRBV7-2 and TRBJ1-2; D ambiguous. This CDR3 has 11 residues. Germline V gene data show CDR1 as SGHTA and CDR2 as FQGNSA. V lost 0 bases to trimming and J lost 5 bases, with 1 base between them.

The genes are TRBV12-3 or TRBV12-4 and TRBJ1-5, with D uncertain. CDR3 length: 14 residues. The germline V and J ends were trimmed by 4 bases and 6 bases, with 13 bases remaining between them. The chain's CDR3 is CASSSQVDGQPQHF. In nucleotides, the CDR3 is TGTGCCAGCAGTTCTCAGGTGGATGGTCAGCCCCAGCATTTT.

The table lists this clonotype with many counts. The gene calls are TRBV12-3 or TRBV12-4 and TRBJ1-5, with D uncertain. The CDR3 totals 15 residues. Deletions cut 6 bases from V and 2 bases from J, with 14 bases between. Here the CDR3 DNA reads TGTGCCAGCAGCCCCGGCGGAATGGGCAATCAGCCCCAGCATTTT. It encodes CASSPGGMGNQPQHF.

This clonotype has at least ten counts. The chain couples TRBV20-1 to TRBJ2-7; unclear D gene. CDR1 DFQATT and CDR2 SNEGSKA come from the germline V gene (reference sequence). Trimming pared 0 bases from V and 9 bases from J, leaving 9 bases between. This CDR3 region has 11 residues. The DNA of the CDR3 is TGCAGTGCTAGAGATCCGAGGAGGCAGTACTTC. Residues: CSARDPRRQYF.

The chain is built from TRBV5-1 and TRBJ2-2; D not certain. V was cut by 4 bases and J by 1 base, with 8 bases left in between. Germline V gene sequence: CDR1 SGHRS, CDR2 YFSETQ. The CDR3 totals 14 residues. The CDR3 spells CASSARQNTGELFF. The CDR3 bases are TGCGCCAGCAGCGCCCGACAGAACACCGGGGAGCTGTTTTTT.

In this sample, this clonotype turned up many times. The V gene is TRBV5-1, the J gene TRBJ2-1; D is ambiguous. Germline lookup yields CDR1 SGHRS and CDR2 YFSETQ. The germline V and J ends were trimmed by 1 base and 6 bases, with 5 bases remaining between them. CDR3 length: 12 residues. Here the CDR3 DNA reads TGCGCCAGCAGCTTGAGCTTCAATGAGCAGTTCTTC. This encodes CASSLSFNEQFF.

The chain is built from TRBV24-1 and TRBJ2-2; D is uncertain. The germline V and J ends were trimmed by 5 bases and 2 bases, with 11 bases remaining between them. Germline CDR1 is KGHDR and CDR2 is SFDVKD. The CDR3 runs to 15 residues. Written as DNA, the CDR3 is TGTGCCACCAGTGTTGGGCAGGTTAACACCGGGGAGCTGTTTTTT. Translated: CATSVGQVNTGELFF.

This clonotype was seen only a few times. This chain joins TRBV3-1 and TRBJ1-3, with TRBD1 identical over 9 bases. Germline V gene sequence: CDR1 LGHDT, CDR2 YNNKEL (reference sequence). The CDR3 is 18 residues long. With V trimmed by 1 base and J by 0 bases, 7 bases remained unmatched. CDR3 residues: CASSQATGTGLSGNTIYF. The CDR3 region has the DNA TGTGCCAGCAGCCAAGCGACCGGGACAGGGCTCTCTGGAAACACCATATATTTT.

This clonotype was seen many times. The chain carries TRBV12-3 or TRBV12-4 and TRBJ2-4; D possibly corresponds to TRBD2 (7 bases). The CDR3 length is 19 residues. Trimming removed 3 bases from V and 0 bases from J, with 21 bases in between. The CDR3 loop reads CASSFIGGGLSLAKNIQYF. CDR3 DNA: TGTGCCAGCAGTTTTATTGGCGGGGGCCTTTCGTTAGCCAAAAACATTCAGTACTTC.